These 9 T cell receptor beta chains were all obtained from the same sample, sequenced in a study of CD8 T cells in Susac syndrome. Random-hexamer reverse transcription was applied to about 0.5 to 1 ug RNA. Using its own MiXCR run on the immunoSEQ multiplex PCR reads, TCRdb lists one record per CDR3 protein. The repertoire holds about 200,000 distinct CDR3 sequences, with 91% as singletons. Sequenced material: CD4+ T cells from PBMCs. Source of these receptors: a human donor with Susac syndrome.

This clonotype was seen just once. The V gene is TRBV5-1, the J gene TRBJ1-2; D is perhaps TRBD1 (5 bases). The CDR3 loop spans 14 amino acids. With 1 base removed from V and 7 bases from J, the gap between germline ends came to 14 bases. Germline V CDR1 and CDR2: SGHRS, YFSETQ. CDR3 loop: CASSLMSGFRGYTF. CDR3 in DNA: TGCGCCAGCAGCTTGATGTCAGGGTTTCGTGGCTACACCTTC.

V gene TRBV5-1 combines with J gene TRBJ2-1; 7 bases map to TRBD1. CDR3 length: 14 residues. Trimming took 8 bases from V and 4 from J; bases not matched to a gene: 9. Germline V gene sequence: CDR1 SGHRS, CDR2 YFSETQ. DNA for the CDR3: TGCGCCAGTAAATCCGGGACAGCATACAATGAGCAGTTCTTC. Translating gives CASKSGTAYNEQFF.

The rearrangement joins TRBV28 to TRBJ2-1; the D gene is possibly TRBD2 (6 bases). Looked up from germline, CDR1 is MDHEN and CDR2 is SYDVKM. Trimming removed 6 bases at V and 4 bases at J, with 19 bases between. CDR3 length: 16 amino acids. This CDR3 reads CASRSPGRTMYNEQFF. DNA for the CDR3: TGTGCCAGCAGGTCTCCCGGGAGAACTATGTACAATGAGCAGTTCTTC.

The chain employs TRBV9 and TRBJ1-1; D possibly corresponds to TRBD1 (5 bases). V shed 0 bases and J shed 4 bases, with 13 bases lying between them. This CDR3 has 15 amino acids. The germline V gene encodes CDR1 SGDLS and CDR2 YYNGEE. CDR3 sequence reads: CASSVEGLTITEAFF. CDR3 nucleotides: TGTGCCAGCAGCGTAGAGGGGTTGACAATCACTGAAGCTTTCTTT.

This chain connects TRBV12-3 or TRBV12-4 to TRBJ2-5, with D perhaps matching TRBD1 or TRBD2 (5 bases each). The V and J ends lost 2 bases and 3 bases respectively, with 13 bases between them. The CDR3 loop spans 15 amino acids. CDR3: CASSLMPLGEETQYF. The CDR3 DNA is TGTGCCAGCAGTTTAATGCCCCTGGGGGAAGAGACCCAGTACTTC.

The chain recombines TRBV5-6 with TRBJ2-7; TRBD1 aligns across 9 bases. V gave up 3 bases and J gave up 3 bases; unmatched junction bases: 10. This CDR3 comprises 16 residues. Germline V gene sequence: CDR1 SGHDT, CDR2 YYEEEE. CDR3 amino acids: CASSWGWTGEFYEQYF. The CDR3 nucleotides are TGTGCCAGCAGCTGGGGTTGGACAGGGGAGTTCTACGAGCAGTACTTC.

V is TRBV7-2 and J is TRBJ2-1, with a tentative D call TRBD2 (7 bases). Germline V gives CDR1 SGHTA, CDR2 FQGNSA. This CDR3 comprises 15 residues. Trimming removed 5 bases from V and 7 bases from J, with 18 bases in between. The CDR3 DNA is TGTGCCAGCAGCCAAGGGGGGAGGGAACGGAATGAGCAGTTCTTC. It is translated as CASSQGGRERNEQFF. Supplemented by reference TRBV7-2 and TRBJ2-1, the full variable domain reads GAGVSQSPSNKVTEKGKDVELRCDPISGHTALYWYRQSLGQGLEFLIYFQGNSAPDKSGLPSDRFSAERTGGSVSTLTIQRTQQEDSAVYLCASSQGGRERNEQFFGPGTRLTVL.

V and J are TRBV19 and TRBJ2-7; TRBD1 aligns across 9 bases. Per germline, CDR1 LNHDA and CDR2 SQIVND (reference sequence). CDR3 size: 15 residues. V lost 6 bases and J lost 4; bases outside the gene matches: 10. The CDR3 DNA sequence: TGTGCCAGTAGCCCAGTGGGACAGGGCCAATACGAGCAGTACTTC. Translation: CASSPVGQGQYEQYF.

CDR3 residues: CASSFAGLGELFF. DNA for the CDR3: TGCGCCAGCAGCTTCGCGGGGCTCGGGGAGCTGTTTTTT. The rearrangement joins TRBV5-1 to TRBJ2-2; the D gene is possibly TRBD2 (6 bases). This CDR3 comprises 13 residues. Germline values: CDR1 SGHRS, CDR2 YFSETQ. Trimming shortened V by 2 bases and J by 7 bases, and 9 bases separated the two germline ends. Looking up the rest from reference TRBV5-1 and TRBJ2-2 gives the full variable domain: KAGVTQTPRYLIKTRGQQVTLSCSPISGHRSVSWYQQTPGQGLQFLFEYFSETQRNKGNFPGRFSGRQFSNSRSEMNVSTLELGDSALYLCASSFAGLGELFFGEGSRLTVL.